This T cell receptor (beta chain) appears in the sequencing data of a study of blood T cell repertoires in COVID-19. Germline CDR1 reads SEHNR; CDR2 reads FQNEAQ (reference sequence). The junction had 2 bases not matched to a gene; V was cut back by 2 bases and J by 4 bases. CDR3 size: 14 residues. This table comes from immunoSEQ multiplex PCR, and its TCRdb copy is limited to in-frame clones, with some not included. The profile shows tens of thousands of clones, about 74% of them singletons. For this clone: Different DNA sequences within this sample yield the same CDR3.

V gene TRBV7-9 combines with J gene TRBJ2-1, with 7 bases aligning to TRBD2. The source of this sequence is a man aged 65 to 79 with COVID-19, enrolled during active disease. Sequenced sample: peripheral blood. This chain's CDR3 is CASSLMGGYNEQFF. The CDR3 nucleotides read TGTGCCAGCAGCTTAATGGGGGGGTACAATGAGCAGTTCTTC. The full variable domain, rest sourced from reference TRBV7-9 and TRBJ2-1, is DTGVSQNPRHKITKRGQNVTFRCDPISEHNRLYWYRQTLGQGPEFLTYFQNEAQLEKSRLLSDRFSAERPKGSFSTLEIQRTEQGDSAMYLCASSLMGGYNEQFFGPGTRLTVL.